Detailed here is one TCR beta chain. Its matching antigen is unknown. The length of the CDR3 is 16 residues. V was pared by 2 bases and J by 0 bases, with 4 bases of the junction left unmatched. Germline assignment: CDR1 SEHNR and CDR2 FQNEAQ (reference sequence). This specimen belongs to a study of CD8 T cell repertoires and HIV-1 epitope variants. Overall study: Controls were a CMV, EBV and flu peptide pool, Ebola AY9 negative control, and no-peptide well. An uncultured baseline aliquot held 1M T cells.

Measured with immunoSEQ multiplex PCR; TCRdb has only the in-frame clones, and not every one. This table holds more than 3,500 clones, more than 60% found once. This chain connects TRBV7-9 to TRBJ2-4; 7 bases agree with TRBD2. The source material was cultured CD8+ T cells derived from PBMCs. The receptor comes from a male donor with HIV. CDR3 in DNA: TGTGCCAGCAGCTTATCCAGCGGGGTAGCCAAAAACATTCAGTACTTC. As protein: CASSLSSGVAKNIQYF.